A single sample gave rise to the 6 T cell receptor beta chains below, sequenced in a study of blood T cell repertoires in COVID-19. Method: immunoSEQ multiplex PCR; TCRdb's copy keeps in-frame clones and lacks some. Found here are over 300,000 clones, approximately 85% of them singletons; the top ten hold roughly 2%. Sequencing used PBMCs or T cells enriched from blood (not recorded which). The source of these receptors is a man aged 25 to 40 who had recovered from COVID-19.

This chain joins TRBV7-8 and TRBJ2-7; no reliable D call. CDR3 length: 14 amino acids. Germline values: CDR1 SGHVS, CDR2 FQNEAQ. V lost 2 bases and J lost 1, with 9 bases in between. This CDR3 is CASSLSIYSYEQYF. CDR3 DNA: TGTGCCAGCAGCTTAAGTATCTATTCCTACGAGCAGTACTTC. Based on the CDR3 plus reference TRBV7-8 and TRBJ2-7, the full variable domain is GAGVSQSPRYKVAKRGQDVALRCDPISGHVSLFWYQQALGQGPEFLTYFQNEAQLDKSGLPSDRFFAERPEGSVSTLKIQRTQQEDSAVYLCASSLSIYSYEQYFGPGTRLTVT.

CDR3 DNA sequence: TGCGCCAGCAGTGAGTATAGTAAGCTCATCAATAAGTTCTTC. It codes for CASSEYSKLINKFF. J is TRBJ2-1 and V is TRBV10-1; no clear D gene. The CDR3 loop spans 14 amino acids. The germline gives CDR1 WNHNN, CDR2 SYGVQD (reference sequence). Trimming removed 1 base from V and 14 bases from J, with 18 bases in between.

The J gene is TRBJ2-5, the V gene TRBV3-1 (or the pseudogene TRBV3-2); TRBD2 agrees at 12 bases. With V trimmed by 4 bases and J by 1 base, 4 bases remained unmatched. Germline CDR1 LGHDT, CDR2 YNNKEL (reference sequence). This CDR3 has 16 amino acids. The CDR3 sequence is CASSPTSGGFQETQYF. The CDR3, as DNA: TGTGCCAGCAGCCCGACTAGCGGGGGTTTCCAAGAGACCCAGTACTTC.

V gene TRBV12-5 combines with J gene TRBJ1-1; D may be TRBD1 (5 bases). The CDR3 consists of 14 residues. CDR1 and CDR2 from the germline V gene are LGHNT and FRNRAP. The V end was cut by 2 bases, the J end by 5 bases, with 12 bases between. This CDR3 reads CASGLSQGGTEAFF. For the CDR3, the DNA is TGTGCTAGTGGTTTGAGCCAGGGCGGTACTGAAGCTTTCTTT.

The chain joins TRBV30 to TRBJ2-2; D gene ambiguous. The CDR3 extends over 16 amino acids. The V and J ends lost 3 bases and 4 bases respectively, with 18 bases between them. Germline CDR1 GTSNPN, CDR2 SVGIG (reference sequence). CDR3 in amino acids: CAWSQRWPLTTGELFF. CDR3 coding DNA: TGTGCCTGGAGCCAACGATGGCCGCTTACCACCGGGGAGCTGTTTTTT.

The J gene is TRBJ1-6, the V gene TRBV27, with a possible D match to TRBD1 (5 bases). This CDR3 has 14 amino acids. Trimming took 2 bases from V and 4 from J, leaving 6 bases between them. The germline V gene encodes CDR1 MNHEY and CDR2 SMNVEV (reference sequence). As DNA, the CDR3 is TGTGCCAGCAGTTTACAGGGATATAATTCACCCCTCCACTTT. Translation gives CASSLQGYNSPLHF.